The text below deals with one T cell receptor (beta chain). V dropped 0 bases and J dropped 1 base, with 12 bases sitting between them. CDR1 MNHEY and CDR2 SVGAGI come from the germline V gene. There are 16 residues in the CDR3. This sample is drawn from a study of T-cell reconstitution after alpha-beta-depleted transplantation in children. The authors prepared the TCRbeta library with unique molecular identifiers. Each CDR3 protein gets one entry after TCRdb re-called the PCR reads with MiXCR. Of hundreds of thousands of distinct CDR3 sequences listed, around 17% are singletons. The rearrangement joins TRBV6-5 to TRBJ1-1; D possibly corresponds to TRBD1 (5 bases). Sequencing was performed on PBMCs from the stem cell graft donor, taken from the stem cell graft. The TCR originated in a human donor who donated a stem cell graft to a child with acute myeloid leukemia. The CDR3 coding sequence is TGTGCCAGCAGTTACTCTGCAGGGACCTCGAACACTGAAGCTTTCTTT. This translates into CASSYSAGTSNTEAFF.